These 26 T cell receptor beta chains share one sample of origin, sequenced in a study of blood T cell repertoires in COVID-19. Repertoires were generated with immunoSEQ multiplex PCR, while TCRdb's copy carries only in-frame clones and drops some. The sample contains about 92,000 clones, 70% to 90% of which appear only once. The source material was peripheral blood. Source of these receptors: a woman in her sixties with COVID-19, enrolled during active disease.

This chain joins TRBV30 and TRBJ2-3; no reliable D call. Trimming pared 4 bases from V and 4 bases from J, leaving 9 bases between. The CDR3 spans 12 residues. Germline values: CDR1 GTSNPN, CDR2 SVGIG (reference sequence). CDR3 DNA sequence: TGTGCCTGGAATCTGGGCGCAGATACGCAGTATTTT. Amino acids: CAWNLGADTQYF.

The J gene is TRBJ2-3, the V gene TRBV2; 9 nucleotides line up with TRBD2. V shed 6 bases, J shed 1 base, and the junction held 11 bases outside the gene matches. The CDR3 spans 17 residues. Germline CDR1 is SNHLY and CDR2 is FYNNEI. The CDR3 coding sequence is TGTGCCAGCAGCCACCCCGGGCGGGGGGGCGGCACAGATACGCAGTATTTT. Encoded protein: CASSHPGRGGGTDTQYF.

The rearrangement links TRBV19 to TRBJ1-6; D not resolved. Germline CDR1 reads LNHDA; CDR2 reads SQIVND (reference sequence). V was clipped by 5 bases and J by 7 bases, with 18 bases between them. The CDR3 runs to 16 residues. This CDR3 is CASSPRGGSTNSPLHF. CDR3 DNA: TGTGCCAGTAGTCCGCGGGGAGGGTCGACGAATTCACCCCTCCACTTT.

CDR3 loop: CASRAGTGPYEQYF. DNA of the CDR3: TGTGCCAGCAGGGCCGGGACAGGGCCCTACGAGCAGTACTTC. The J gene is TRBJ2-7, the V gene TRBV5-5, with 9 bases lining up with TRBD1. The CDR3 consists of 14 residues. Trimming cost V 5 bases and J 2 bases; bases outside gene matches: 5. Germline lookup yields CDR1 SGHKS and CDR2 YYEKEE (reference sequence). Looking up the rest from reference TRBV5-5 and TRBJ2-7 gives the full variable domain: DAGVTQSPTHLIKTRGQQVTLRCSPISGHKSVSWYQQVLGQGPQFIFQYYEKEERGRGNFPDRFSARQFPNYSSELNVNALLLGDSALYLCASRAGTGPYEQYFGPGTRLTVT.

CDR3 sequence (DNA): TGTGCCAGCACCTATACCATGTCCGGGAACACTGAAGCTTTCTTT. This codes for CASTYTMSGNTEAFF. The chain is built from TRBV6-6 and TRBJ1-1; D is ambiguous. Trimming removed 7 bases at V and 1 base at J, with 16 bases between. This CDR3 spans 15 amino acids. Germline loops: CDR1 MNHNY, CDR2 SVGAGI (reference sequence).

This chain uses TRBV7-2 with TRBJ2-3; 10 bases agree with TRBD1. Looked up from germline, CDR1 is SGHTA and CDR2 is FQGNSA. CDR3 size: 15 residues. V was pared by 5 bases and J by 4 bases, with 6 bases of the junction left unmatched. In nucleotides, the CDR3 is TGTGCCAGCAGCCCCAGGACAGGGGGAGCAGATACGCAGTATTTT. Translating it yields CASSPRTGGADTQYF. Full variable domain (remainder filled in from reference TRBV7-2 and TRBJ2-3): GAGVSQSPSNKVTEKGKDVELRCDPISGHTALYWYRQSLGQGLEFLIYFQGNSAPDKSGLPSDRFSAERTGGSVSTLTIQRTQQEDSAVYLCASSPRTGGADTQYFGPGTRLTVL.

A single count supports this clone. The J gene is TRBJ1-2, the V gene TRBV3-1 (or the pseudogene TRBV3-2); 7 nucleotides line up with TRBD1. From germline, CDR1 is LGHDT and CDR2 YNNKEL (reference sequence). This CDR3 region has 15 residues. V trimming: 4 bases; J trimming: 8 bases; junction bases outside the gene matches: 13. The CDR3 protein is CASSPYGRGRRGYTF. In nucleotides, the CDR3 is TGTGCCAGCAGCCCCTACGGGAGGGGGCGCAGGGGCTACACCTTC.

The genes are TRBV19 and TRBJ1-1, with 7 nucleotides matching TRBD1. Germline assignment: CDR1 LNHDA and CDR2 SQIVND (reference sequence). This CDR3 region has 13 residues. The V gene end was trimmed by 6 bases and the J gene end by 1 base; junction bases not matched to a gene: 2. Written as DNA, the CDR3 is TGTGCCAGTAGATGGACAGGGAACACTGAAGCTTTCTTT. Its translation is CASRWTGNTEAFF.

The V call is TRBV20-1, the J call TRBJ1-5; TRBD1 might be the D (5 bases). The CDR3 runs 14 residues. Germline loops: CDR1 DFQATT, CDR2 SNEGSKA (reference sequence). Trimming left V 3 bases short and J 4 bases short, with 13 bases between. CDR3 sequence reads: CSASIRVGNQPQHF. The DNA of the CDR3 is TGCAGTGCTAGTATCAGGGTTGGGAATCAGCCCCAGCATTTT.

V usage is TRBV11-1 and J usage is TRBJ2-7, with D tentatively TRBD2 (5 bases). Germline V lookup: CDR1 SGHAT, CDR2 FQDESV (reference sequence). The germline V and J ends were trimmed by 6 bases and 0 bases, with 12 bases remaining between them. The length of the CDR3 is 14 residues. CDR3 nucleotide sequence: TGTGCCAGCAGAAGGACGGGAAGCTCCTACGAGCAGTACTTC. It encodes CASRRTGSSYEQYF.

The genes are TRBV23-1 and TRBJ2-1; D is undetermined. TRBV23-1 has ORF status, its function being uncertain. The CDR3 contains 8 residues. V dropped 11 bases and J dropped 9 bases, with 5 bases sitting between them. CDR3: CAPGEQFF. As DNA, the CDR3 is TGCGCCCCCGGTGAGCAGTTCTTC.

This clone is a singleton in its sample. This chain connects TRBV10-3 to TRBJ1-2; weak D call: TRBD1 (5 bases). The CDR3 loop spans 16 amino acids. V lost 0 bases and J 8 bases, leaving 19 bases between the germline ends. The V gene's germline CDR1 is ENHRY and CDR2 SYGVKD. DNA of the CDR3: TGTGCCATCAGTGAGTCACCAGGGTTGGATCAGAGGGGCTACACCTTC. Translated, it gives CAISESPGLDQRGYTF.

The chain has TRBV7-9 and TRBJ2-7, with a possible D match to TRBD1 (6 bases). Germline values: CDR1 SEHNR, CDR2 FQNEAQ (reference sequence). This CDR3 comprises 15 residues. V was pared by 5 bases and J by 0 bases, with 14 bases between. The chain's CDR3 is CASSLPVDSSYEQYF. The DNA of the CDR3 is TGTGCCAGCAGCCTACCGGTGGACAGCTCCTACGAGCAGTACTTC.

V is TRBV28 and J is TRBJ1-1; D remains unclear. The V gene's germline CDR1 is MDHEN and CDR2 SYDVKM. V lost 5 bases to trimming and J lost 1 base, with 5 bases between them. This CDR3 has 12 amino acids. CDR3 protein: CASSTGNTEAFF. CDR3 nucleotides: TGTGCCAGCAGTACGGGGAACACTGAAGCTTTCTTT.

The CDR3 DNA sequence: TGCGCCAGCAGCTTGGCACAGGGATCCCGTGGTGAAGCTTTCTTT. This codes for CASSLAQGSRGEAFF. The chain carries TRBV5-1 and TRBJ1-1; tentative D call: TRBD1 (6 bases). Trimming left V 0 bases short and J 7 bases short, with 16 bases between. Germline V gene sequence: CDR1 SGHRS, CDR2 YFSETQ. This CDR3 is 15 amino acids long. Variable domain in full (rest from reference TRBV5-1 and TRBJ1-1): KAGVTQTPRYLIKTRGQQVTLSCSPISGHRSVSWYQQTPGQGLQFLFEYFSETQRNKGNFPGRFSGRQFSNSRSEMNVSTLELGDSALYLCASSLAQGSRGEAFFGQGTRLTVV.

The chain uses TRBV10-1 and TRBJ1-5; no clear D. The CDR3 consists of 19 residues. Germline V gene sequence: CDR1 WNHNN, CDR2 SYGVQD (reference sequence). V was pared by 2 bases and J by 6 bases, with 26 bases between. CDR3 coding DNA: TGCGCCAGCAGTGAGCATGTACCGGTCGATTCTGGTCTAGCTCAGCCCCAGCATTTT. Translated, it gives CASSEHVPVDSGLAQPQHF.

V is TRBV10-3 and J is TRBJ1-1; a weak D match, TRBD1 (5 bases). The V end lost 4 bases, the J end lost 4 bases, and 16 bases lay between the germline ends. The CDR3 contains 15 residues. Germline CDR1 reads ENHRY; CDR2 reads SYGVKD. The CDR3 DNA reads as TGTGCCATCAGTGCCCGCGGGGGTGAGGGCACTGAAGCTTTCTTT. It is translated as CAISARGGEGTEAFF.

The chain has TRBV3-1 (or the pseudogene TRBV3-2) and TRBJ2-3; TRBD2 is a possible D gene (7 bases). This CDR3 comprises 14 residues. V was trimmed by 7 bases and J by 1 base, leaving 12 bases between them. Germline loops: CDR1 LGHDT, CDR2 YNNKEL (reference sequence). CDR3 amino acids: CASKAGARTDTQYF. The DNA for the CDR3 is TGTGCCAGCAAGGCGGGGGCCCGCACAGATACGCAGTATTTT.

The chain employs TRBV6-2 or TRBV6-3 and TRBJ1-2; D not resolved. V was clipped by 6 bases and J by 2 bases, with 10 bases between them. Germline lookup yields CDR1 MNHEY and CDR2 SVGEGT. This CDR3 is 13 amino acids long. The CDR3 region is CASRPTQNYGYTF. Here the CDR3 DNA reads TGTGCCAGCAGGCCTACACAGAACTATGGCTACACCTTC.

The J gene is TRBJ1-5, the V gene TRBV6-5, with D uncertain. Trimming stripped 6 bases from V and 4 bases from J, with 10 bases between. Germline CDR1 and CDR2: MNHEY and SVGAGI. The CDR3 loop spans 13 amino acids. The CDR3 here is CASRRSMNQPQHF. CDR3 sequence (DNA): TGTGCCAGCAGACGTAGCATGAATCAGCCCCAGCATTTT.

The genes are TRBV24-1 and TRBJ2-5; D is perhaps TRBD1 (5 bases). The CDR3 length is 15 residues. Germline-derived CDR1 and CDR2 are KGHDR and SFDVKD. Trimming cost V 4 bases and J 5 bases, with 16 bases left between them. This chain's CDR3 is CATSDHSQGSETQYF. In nucleotides, the CDR3 is TGTGCCACCAGTGACCACTCCCAGGGTAGTGAGACCCAGTACTTC.

This clone was picked up one time. This rearrangement joins TRBV10-3 to TRBJ1-5; the match to TRBD1 covers 9 bases. J lost 7 bases, V lost 5 bases, and 3 bases had no gene match. The CDR3 is made up of 13 amino acids. The V gene's germline CDR1 is ENHRY and CDR2 SYGVKD. The CDR3 here is CAISPGQGQPQHF. The DNA for the CDR3 is TGTGCCATCAGTCCGGGACAGGGACAGCCCCAGCATTTT.

The table lists this clone with a few counts. The J gene is TRBJ2-7, the V gene TRBV7-8, with 8 bases aligning to TRBD1. J gave up 5 bases and V 5 bases, and 8 bases lay outside the gene matches. Looked up from germline, CDR1 is SGHVS and CDR2 is FQNEAQ. This CDR3 comprises 14 residues. CDR3 protein: CASSLRTGWDEQYF. The CDR3, as DNA: TGTGCCAGCAGCCTCCGGACAGGGTGGGACGAGCAGTACTTC.

The rearrangement joins TRBV28 to TRBJ1-5, with D possibly matching TRBD1 (6 bases). This CDR3 has 14 residues. CDR1 and CDR2 from the germline V gene are MDHEN and SYDVKM. Trimming left V 5 bases short and J 6 bases short, with 14 bases between. The CDR3 protein is CASSAAGAIQPQHF. CDR3 DNA: TGTGCCAGCAGTGCAGCAGGGGCTATTCAGCCCCAGCATTTT. Full variable domain (missing parts from reference TRBV28 and TRBJ1-5): DVKVTQSSRYLVKRTGEKVFLECVQDMDHENMFWYRQDPGLGLRLIYFSYDVKMKEKGDIPEGYSVSREKKERFSLILESASTNQTSMYLCASSAAGAIQPQHFGDGTRLSIL.

The chain links TRBV18 to TRBJ1-1; the D gene is possibly TRBD1 (5 bases). Germline CDR1 reads KGHSH; CDR2 reads LQKENI. V lost 6 bases, J lost 1 base, and 9 bases lay in between. The CDR3 spans 13 residues. The CDR3 sequence: CASSQDKNTEAFF. CDR3 in DNA: TGTGCCAGCTCCCAGGACAAGAACACTGAAGCTTTCTTT.

This clone occurred a few times. The chain links TRBV23-1 to TRBJ1-2; D might be TRBD1 (5 bases). TRBV23-1 is sorted into the ORF group, with uncertain function. V was pared by 8 bases and J by 12 bases, with 13 bases between. The CDR3 runs to 10 residues. As DNA, the CDR3 is TGCGCCAGCCACAGGTCCGTTGACACCTTC. It yields the protein CASHRSVDTF.